One and the same sample provided the 13 T cell receptor beta chains below, sequenced in a study of blood T cells in healthy people across ages. Next came a second PCR, run for about 7 to 12 cycles, which used a sample-barcoded 5' primer along with a J-beta primer mix. TCRdb reanalysed the 5' RACE reads using MiXCR and keeps one entry per CDR3 protein. The sample lists about 1 million distinct CDR3 sequences, around 43% occurring once. Source material: blood. The receptor set was obtained from a woman aged 55-70 years in good health.

The chain couples TRBV6-2 or TRBV6-3 to TRBJ2-1; D perhaps matches TRBD2 (6 bases). This CDR3 has 14 residues. Trimming shortened V by 8 bases and J by 5 bases, and 16 bases separated the two germline ends. The germline V gene has CDR1 MNHEY and CDR2 SVGEGT. The CDR3 DNA sequence: TGTGCCAGCGGCAAAGCGGGCGGGAACAATGAGCAGTTCTTC. This translates into CASGKAGGNNEQFF.

The rearrangement links TRBV6-1 to TRBJ1-4; 8 bases are shared with TRBD1. Per the germline V gene, CDR1 is MNHNS and CDR2 is SASEGT. V shed 4 bases and J 0 bases; nucleotides not matched to a gene: 4. This CDR3 has 16 residues. CDR3 amino acids: CASSGQGFATNEKLFF. CDR3 in DNA: TGTGCCAGCAGTGGACAGGGGTTTGCAACTAATGAAAAACTGTTTTTT.

The chain links TRBV10-3 to TRBJ2-7; tentatively, D is TRBD2 (6 bases). The germline CDR1 and CDR2 sequences are ENHRY and SYGVKD. The CDR3 sequence is 15 residues long. The V end was cut by 3 bases, the J end by 0 bases, with 12 bases between. The CDR3 here is CAISETAGSSYEQYF. CDR3 nucleotide sequence: TGTGCCATCAGTGAAACCGCGGGGAGCTCCTACGAGCAGTACTTC.

About this clonotype: An end of the junction does not agree with germline; a read error may underlie this. J is TRBJ2-3 and V is TRBV5-1; 15 positions match TRBD2. This CDR3 has 18 amino acids. In germline, CDR1 is SGHRS, CDR2 YFSETQ. The CDR3 loop is CASSWGLAGGFRTDTQYF. CDR3 in DNA: TGCGCCAGCAGCTGGGGACTAGCGGGAGGATTCCGAACAGACACGCAGTATTTT.

This clonotype has just a few counts. CDR3 protein: CASSAPATAHYGYTF. In DNA form, the CDR3 reads TGTGCCAGCAGTGCCCCAGCCACGGCCCACTATGGCTACACCTTC. The genes are TRBV2 and TRBJ1-2; D remains ambiguous. V gave up 4 bases and J gave up 3 bases, with 15 bases separating them. This CDR3 has 15 residues. CDR1 is SNHLY and CDR2 is FYNNEI in the germline V gene.

This clonotype has more than one count but fewer than ten. The J gene is TRBJ2-6, the V gene TRBV29-1; perhaps TRBD1 as D (5 bases). The CDR3 spans 15 residues. Germline V CDR1 and CDR2: SQVTM, ANQGSEA. Between the trimmed V and J ends, which lost 3 bases and 2 bases, there was a span of 11 bases. CDR3 residues: CSVEKAGTGANVLTF. The CDR3 nucleotides are TGCAGCGTTGAGAAGGCAGGGACTGGGGCCAACGTCCTGACTTTC.

The chain is built from TRBV6-5 and TRBJ2-3, with 7 bases lining up with TRBD1. Germline V gene data show CDR1 as MNHEY and CDR2 as SVGAGI. The CDR3 is 16 residues long. The V gene end was trimmed by 5 bases and the J gene end by 1 base; junction bases not matched to a gene: 9. The CDR3 loop reads CASSTLRTGRTDTQYF. CDR3 nucleotides: TGTGCCAGCAGTACCCTCAGGACAGGCCGCACAGATACGCAGTATTTT.

The gene calls are TRBV3-1 and TRBJ1-2, with 7 positions matching TRBD1. Germline assignment: CDR1 LGHDT and CDR2 YNNKEL (reference sequence). Unmatched junction bases numbered 16, after V lost 5 bases and J lost 7 bases. CDR3 length: 16 residues. CDR3 DNA: TGTGCCAGCAGCGAAGTTCCGGGCAGGGGGTTTTCTGGCTACACCTTC. It codes for CASSEVPGRGFSGYTF.

This sequence joins TRBV10-3 and TRBJ2-3, with 9 bases aligning to TRBD1. The germline V gene encodes CDR1 ENHRY and CDR2 SYGVKD. V shed 0 bases, J shed 0 bases, and the junction held 4 bases outside the gene matches. The CDR3 consists of 17 residues. The CDR3 coding sequence is TGTGCCATCAGTGAGTCACTAGGGACAGGGAGCACAGATACGCAGTATTTT. It is translated as CAISESLGTGSTDTQYF.

The rearrangement joins TRBV20-1 to TRBJ2-1; D possibly corresponds to TRBD2 (5 bases). This CDR3 region has 13 residues. CDR1 and CDR2 from the germline V gene are DFQATT and SNEGSKA (reference sequence). Between the trimmed V and J ends, which lost 1 base and 10 bases, there was a span of 14 bases. The CDR3 spells CSARGEIAYEQFF. The CDR3 DNA sequence: TGCAGTGCTAGAGGGGAGATTGCCTACGAGCAGTTCTTC.

The chain uses TRBV6-6 and TRBJ1-5; possible D gene TRBD1, 5 bases. The CDR3 consists of 13 residues. V shed 6 bases and J shed 6 bases, with 12 bases lying between them. Germline assignment: CDR1 MNHNY and CDR2 SVGAGI (reference sequence). The DNA for the CDR3 is TGTGCCAGCAGCCGGGGAGGGACTCAGCCCCAGCATTTT. Its translation is CASSRGGTQPQHF.

This clonotype was recorded a few times. This chain uses TRBV3-1 with TRBJ1-1, with 7 nucleotides matching TRBD1. The CDR3 has 18 residues. V lost 1 base and J lost 4; bases outside the gene matches: 15. Germline V gene sequence: CDR1 LGHDT, CDR2 YNNKEL (reference sequence). CDR3 sequence reads: CASSQVGNDREGSTEAFF. CDR3 sequence (DNA): TGTGCCAGCAGCCAAGTCGGAAATGACAGGGAGGGGTCCACTGAAGCTTTCTTT.

The chain combines TRBV4-1 with TRBJ1-2, with 7 bases lining up with TRBD1. Germline trimming cut 3 bases from V and 0 bases from J; bases unmatched to any gene: 4. CDR1 is MGHRA and CDR2 is YSYEKL in the germline V gene. The length of the CDR3 is 15 residues. The CDR3 is CASSQTGLANYGYTF. The DNA for the CDR3 is TGCGCCAGCAGCCAGACAGGGTTGGCTAACTATGGCTACACCTTC.